A single sample gave rise to the 28 T cell receptor beta chains below, sequenced in a study of OX40 agonist ivuxolimab in advanced cancers. Sequenced by immunoSEQ multiplex PCR; TCRdb stores in-frame clones only, minus some. In the table there are approximately 47,000 clones, around 90% of which are singletons. Source: CD4+ or CD8+ T cells sorted from blood, taken in a trial of the OX40 agonist ivuxolimab. Every receptor here comes from an adult with an advanced solid tumor such as melanoma, head and neck, liver or kidney cancer.

This clone was observed a few times. The rearrangement links TRBV6-5 to TRBJ2-5, with TRBD1 matching over 9 bases. Per the germline V gene, CDR1 is MNHEY and CDR2 is SVGAGI. The CDR3 is 16 amino acids. J lost 4 bases, V lost 2 bases, and 8 bases had no gene match. The CDR3 coding sequence is TGTGCCAGCAGTTACGGGACAGGGTACGGTCGAGAGACCCAGTACTTC. Translation gives CASSYGTGYGRETQYF.

This chain joins TRBV27 and TRBJ1-1; D uncertain. V gave up 0 bases and J gave up 1 base, with 6 bases separating them. The germline gives CDR1 MNHEY, CDR2 SMNVEV (reference sequence). CDR3 length: 14 residues. The CDR3 DNA sequence: TGTGCCAGCAGTTTATCAATCCAGAACACTGAAGCTTTCTTT. Translation: CASSLSIQNTEAFF.

The V and J genes are TRBV7-6 and TRBJ1-3; unclear D gene. Germline V gives CDR1 SGHVS, CDR2 FNYEAQ. Trimming removed 5 bases at V and 3 bases at J, with 17 bases between. This CDR3 has 16 residues. The CDR3 sequence is CASSPLGQEVGNTIYF. In DNA, the CDR3 is TGTGCCAGCAGCCCCCTGGGCCAGGAGGTTGGAAACACCATATATTTT.

The chain is built from TRBV5-8 and TRBJ1-1, with a possible D match to TRBD1 (6 bases). The CDR3 sequence is 14 residues long. Germline CDR1 SGHTS, CDR2 YDEGEE. The V and J ends lost 4 bases and 0 bases respectively, with 10 bases between them. The CDR3 DNA reads as TGTGCCAGCAGCCCTCGGACAGTGAACACTGAAGCTTTCTTT. It specifies CASSPRTVNTEAFF.

V usage is TRBV15 and J usage is TRBJ1-5; possibly TRBD1 for D (5 bases). Looked up from germline, CDR1 is LNHNV and CDR2 is YYDKDF (reference sequence). The CDR3 has 14 amino acids. Trimming removed 3 bases at V and 4 bases at J, with 10 bases between. The CDR3, as DNA: TGTGCCACCAGCAGGCGTCAGGGAAATCAGCCCCAGCATTTT. This translates into CATSRRQGNQPQHF.

The V and J genes are TRBV5-5 and TRBJ2-7, with 10 bases matching TRBD2. The CDR3 runs 15 residues. V lost 5 bases and J lost 1; bases outside the gene matches: 6. Germline loops: CDR1 SGHKS, CDR2 YYEKEE (reference sequence). The chain's CDR3 is CASSPGLAVSYEQYF. In nucleotides, the CDR3 is TGTGCCAGCAGTCCCGGACTAGCGGTTTCCTACGAGCAGTACTTC.

V is TRBV6-6 and J is TRBJ1-2, with 8 positions matching TRBD1. The CDR3 is made up of 13 amino acids. Germline lookup yields CDR1 MNHNY and CDR2 SVGAGI (reference sequence). V lost 4 bases to trimming and J lost 6 bases; unmatched junction nucleotides: 4. Written as DNA, the CDR3 is TGTGCCAGCAGTTGGACAGGGCTGGATGGCTACACCTTC. Translating gives CASSWTGLDGYTF.

V gene TRBV27 combines with J gene TRBJ1-2; D may be TRBD1 (6 bases). Germline V CDR1 and CDR2: MNHEY, SMNVEV (reference sequence). CDR3 length equals 16 residues. V lost 5 bases, J lost 4 bases, and 20 bases lay in between. The CDR3 nucleotides are TGTGCCAGCAGTCCGAAGGGCTCGGGACAACGCTATGGCTACACCTTC. This translates into CASSPKGSGQRYGYTF.

The chain is built from TRBV6-6 and TRBJ1-5, with no clear D. The CDR3 has 16 residues. The ends were cut back, 6 bases at V and 0 bases at J, with 15 bases in the middle. Germline-derived CDR1 and CDR2 are MNHNY and SVGAGI (reference sequence). The CDR3 sequence is CASRTSWENSNQPQHF. For the CDR3, the DNA is TGTGCCAGCAGAACCTCTTGGGAGAATAGCAATCAGCCCCAGCATTTT.

V gene TRBV20-1 combines with J gene TRBJ2-7, with 7 positions matching TRBD1. The CDR3 totals 11 residues. V lost 5 bases, J lost 6 bases, and 4 bases stayed unmatched. Germline V CDR1 and CDR2: DFQATT, SNEGSKA (reference sequence). The CDR3: CSARQGPEQYV. Here the CDR3 DNA reads TGCAGTGCTCGACAGGGCCCCGAGCAGTACGTC.

The J gene is TRBJ1-1, the V gene TRBV14; weak D call: TRBD1 (5 bases). Trimming stripped 4 bases from V and 1 base from J, with 10 bases between. Germline V gives CDR1 SGHDN, CDR2 FVKESK. The CDR3 length is 14 residues. The CDR3 DNA is TGTGCCAGCAGCCCGGGACCGCGGAACACTGAAGCTTTCTTT. It translates to CASSPGPRNTEAFF. The full variable domain, its missing parts supplied by reference TRBV14 and TRBJ1-1, is EAGVTQFPSHSVIEKGQTVTLRCDPISGHDNLYWYRRVMGKEIKFLLHFVKESKQDESGMPNNRFLAERTGGTYSTLKVQPAELEDSGVYFCASSPGPRNTEAFFGQGTRLTVV.

The V gene is TRBV7-9, the J gene TRBJ2-3; TRBD1 matches 11 bases. The CDR3 runs to 14 residues. Germline trimming cut 5 bases from V and 5 bases from J; bases unmatched to any gene: 3. CDR1 and CDR2 (germline): SEHNR, FQNEAQ (reference sequence). The CDR3 reads CASSRTGGVDTQYF. The CDR3 nucleotides are TGTGCCAGCAGCCGGACAGGGGGCGTAGATACGCAGTATTTT.

CDR3 bases: TGTGCCAGCAGCGACCGGGACAGAAGTCTCCGAGCGACAACTAATGAAAAACTGTTTTTT. This codes for CASSDRDRSLRATTNEKLFF. The V gene is TRBV7-3, the J gene TRBJ1-4; 7 nucleotides line up with TRBD1. CDR3 length equals 20 residues. From germline, CDR1 is SGHTA and CDR2 FQGTGA. V lost 5 bases to trimming and J lost 0 bases; unmatched junction nucleotides: 18.

The rearrangement links TRBV23-1 to TRBJ2-4, with D possibly matching TRBD2 (6 bases). TRBV23-1 is an ORF for which the function is uncertain. V was trimmed by 0 bases and J by 0 bases, leaving 18 bases between them. The CDR3 has 19 residues. The CDR3 nucleotides are TGCGCCAGCAGTCAATCGGGACTCCAAGCACCGTTAGCCAAAAACATTCAGTACTTC. Translating it yields CASSQSGLQAPLAKNIQYF.

This chain connects TRBV7-9 to TRBJ1-1; the D is unclear. Germline assignment: CDR1 SEHNR and CDR2 FQNEAQ (reference sequence). The CDR3 has 15 amino acids. V lost 4 bases and J 0 bases, leaving 12 bases between the germline ends. As DNA, the CDR3 is TGTGCCAGCAGCTCAACAAGCGGGATGAACACTGAAGCTTTCTTT. It codes for CASSSTSGMNTEAFF. Combining the CDR3 with reference TRBV7-9 and TRBJ1-1 gives the whole variable domain DTGVSQNPRHKITKRGQNVTFRCDPISEHNRLYWYRQTLGQGPEFLTYFQNEAQLEKSRLLSDRFSAERPKGSFSTLEIQRTEQGDSAMYLCASSSTSGMNTEAFFGQGTRLTVV.

V gene TRBV2 combines with J gene TRBJ1-5; perhaps TRBD1 as D (5 bases). CDR3 length equals 14 residues. The germline CDR1 and CDR2 sequences are SNHLY and FYNNEI. V lost 6 bases to trimming and J lost 6 bases, with 15 bases between them. The CDR3 region is CASSKDPGRQPQHF. In nucleotides, the CDR3 is TGTGCCAGCAGCAAGGACCCGGGACGTCAGCCCCAGCATTTT.

The rearrangement joins TRBV9 to TRBJ1-1; the D gene is possibly TRBD1 (5 bases). V lost 7 bases, J lost 4 bases, and 17 bases lay in between. The CDR3 loop spans 14 amino acids. The germline gives CDR1 SGDLS, CDR2 YYNGEE. In nucleotides, the CDR3 is TGTGCCAGCTCCCCGGGGGGGTCCGGCACTGAAGCTTTCTTT. Protein sequence: CASSPGGSGTEAFF.

The chain carries TRBV7-9 and TRBJ1-4; D might be TRBD1 (6 bases). V gave up 10 bases and J gave up 3 bases, with 12 bases separating them. This CDR3 is built from 13 residues. Per the germline V gene, CDR1 is SEHNR and CDR2 is FQNEAQ (reference sequence). Written as DNA, the CDR3 is TGTGCCACTCAGGGGCAGTCTAATGAAAAACTGTTTTTT. Encoded protein: CATQGQSNEKLFF.

This clone appeared a single time. V gene TRBV5-6 combines with J gene TRBJ1-2; no clear D gene. V was cut by 2 bases and J by 4 bases, with 9 bases left in between. The CDR3 has 13 residues. CDR1 and CDR2 (germline): SGHDT, YYEEEE. The DNA of the CDR3 is TGTGCCAGCAGCTTTTACGAGGGCTATGGCTACACCTTC. It translates to CASSFYEGYGYTF.

This clone appeared a single time. The chain uses TRBV15 and TRBJ2-1; 8 positions match TRBD2. The length of the CDR3 is 15 residues. The germline CDR1 and CDR2 sequences are LNHNV and YYDKDF (reference sequence). V gave up 3 bases and J gave up 8 bases; unmatched junction bases: 9. The DNA of the CDR3 is TGTGCCACCAGCAGGGAACGGGGGGGCCAGTATGAGCAGTTCTTC. Amino acid sequence: CATSRERGGQYEQFF.

The V and J genes are TRBV30 and TRBJ2-7, with a tentative D call TRBD1 (6 bases). Deletions cut 4 bases from V and 6 bases from J, with 13 bases between. Germline CDR1 is GTSNPN and CDR2 is SVGIG (reference sequence). The CDR3 extends over 12 amino acids. For the CDR3, the DNA is TGTGCCTGGACCCCAAAGACAGGCGAGCAGTACTTC. It specifies CAWTPKTGEQYF. Drawing the rest from reference TRBV30 and TRBJ2-7, the complete variable domain is SQTIHQWPATLVQPVGSPLSLECTVEGTSNPNLYWYRQAAGRGLQLLFYSVGIGQISSEVPQNLSASRPQDRQFILSSKKLLLSDSGFYLCAWTPKTGEQYFGPGTRLTVT.

This chain links TRBV28 with TRBJ1-1; D is ambiguous. The CDR3 is 13 amino acids. The V end lost 3 bases, the J end lost 5 bases, and 10 bases lay between the germline ends. Germline CDR1 MDHEN, CDR2 SYDVKM. CDR3 sequence (DNA): TGTGCCAGCAGTTTCCGGGGATGGACTGAAGCTTTCTTT. Protein product: CASSFRGWTEAFF.

V and J are TRBV2 and TRBJ2-4, with 10 bases that match TRBD1. Trimming took 6 bases from V and 1 from J; bases not matched to a gene: 6. Germline V CDR1 and CDR2: SNHLY, FYNNEI. The CDR3 has 16 amino acids. The CDR3, as DNA: TGTGCCAGCAGACCCGGACAGGGGGAGGCCAAAAACATTCAGTACTTC. Translation: CASRPGQGEAKNIQYF.

The CDR3 sequence is CASARGQPYNEQFF. DNA of the CDR3: TGCGCCAGCGCAAGAGGACAGCCCTACAATGAGCAGTTCTTC. This chain uses TRBV4-1 with TRBJ2-1; D might be TRBD1 (6 bases). The V gene lost 8 bases and the J gene lost 2 bases, with 13 bases spanning the gap. The CDR3 runs 14 residues. Germline V gives CDR1 MGHRA, CDR2 YSYEKL.

As to this clone: This same CDR3 is encoded by further DNA sequences in the sample. This chain uses TRBV2 with TRBJ1-5; D remains unclear. There are 12 residues in the CDR3. Germline V gene lookup returns CDR1 SNHLY and CDR2 FYNNEI. The V end lost 6 bases, the J end lost 4 bases, and 7 bases lay between the germline ends. CDR3 DNA sequence: TGTGCCAGCAGGGAGTTGAATCAGCCCCAGCATTTT. It translates to CASRELNQPQHF.

The rearrangement joins TRBV19 to TRBJ1-1; no clear D. Per germline, CDR1 LNHDA and CDR2 SQIVND (reference sequence). The length of the CDR3 is 12 residues. The V gene lost 11 bases and the J gene lost 1 base, with 11 bases spanning the gap. The CDR3 sequence is CAAWTGNTEAFF. The CDR3 region has the DNA TGTGCCGCATGGACGGGGAACACTGAAGCTTTCTTT.

DNA for the CDR3: TGTGCCACCAGCAGCAGCCGGAACACCGGGGAGCTGTTTTTT. It specifies CATSSSRNTGELFF. The rearrangement joins TRBV15 to TRBJ2-2; D remains unclear. This CDR3 is 14 amino acids long. V lost 3 bases and J 1 base, leaving 6 bases between the germline ends. Germline V gene lookup returns CDR1 LNHNV and CDR2 YYDKDF (reference sequence).

The chain couples TRBV5-6 to TRBJ2-2; TRBD1 is a possible D gene (6 bases). The germline V and J ends were trimmed by 0 bases and 4 bases, with 10 bases remaining between them. This CDR3 contains 15 residues. CDR1 and CDR2 (germline): SGHDT, YYEEEE. CDR3 protein: CASSLGGLRTGELFF. The CDR3 DNA follows: TGTGCCAGCAGCTTGGGGGGGCTCCGCACCGGGGAGCTGTTTTTT.